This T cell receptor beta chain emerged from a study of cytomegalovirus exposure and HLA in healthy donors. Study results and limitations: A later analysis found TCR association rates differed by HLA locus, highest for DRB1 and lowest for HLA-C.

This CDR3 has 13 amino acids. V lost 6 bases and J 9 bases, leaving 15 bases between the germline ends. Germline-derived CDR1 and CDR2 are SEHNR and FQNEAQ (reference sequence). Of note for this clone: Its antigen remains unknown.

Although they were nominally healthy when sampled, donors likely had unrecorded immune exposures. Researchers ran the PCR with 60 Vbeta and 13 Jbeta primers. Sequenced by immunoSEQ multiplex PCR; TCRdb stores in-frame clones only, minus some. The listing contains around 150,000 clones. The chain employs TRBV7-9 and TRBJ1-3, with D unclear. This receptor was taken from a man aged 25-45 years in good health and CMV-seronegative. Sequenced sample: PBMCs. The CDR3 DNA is TGTGCCAGCAGGCCGATGGGCGTGGCCACCATATATTTT. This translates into CASRPMGVATIYF.